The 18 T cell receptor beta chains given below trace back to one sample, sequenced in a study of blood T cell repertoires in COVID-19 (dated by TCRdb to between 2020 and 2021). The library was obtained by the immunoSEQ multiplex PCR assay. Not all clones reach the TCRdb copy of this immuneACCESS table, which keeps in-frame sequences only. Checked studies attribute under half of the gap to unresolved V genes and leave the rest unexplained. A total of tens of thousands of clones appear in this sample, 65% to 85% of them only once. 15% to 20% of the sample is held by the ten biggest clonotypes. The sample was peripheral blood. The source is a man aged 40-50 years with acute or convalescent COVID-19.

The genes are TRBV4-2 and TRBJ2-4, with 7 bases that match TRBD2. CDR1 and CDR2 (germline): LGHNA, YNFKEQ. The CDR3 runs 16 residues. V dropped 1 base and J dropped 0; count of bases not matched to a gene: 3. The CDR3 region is CASSQGDYLAKNIQYF. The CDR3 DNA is TGTGCCAGCAGCCAAGGGGACTATCTAGCCAAAAACATTCAGTACTTC.

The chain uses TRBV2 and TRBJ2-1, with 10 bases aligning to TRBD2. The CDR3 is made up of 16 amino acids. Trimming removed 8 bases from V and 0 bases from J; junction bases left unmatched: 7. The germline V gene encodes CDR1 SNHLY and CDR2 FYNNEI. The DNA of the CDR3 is TGTGCCAGCCTACTAGCGGGACCTGGCTCCTACAATGAGCAGTTCTTC. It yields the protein CASLLAGPGSYNEQFF. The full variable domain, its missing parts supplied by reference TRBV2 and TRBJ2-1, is EPEVTQTPSHQVTQMGQEVILRCVPISNHLYFYWYRQILGQKVEFLVSFYNNEISEKSEIFDDQFSVERPDGSNFTLKIRSTKLEDSAMYFCASLLAGPGSYNEQFFGPGTRLTVL.

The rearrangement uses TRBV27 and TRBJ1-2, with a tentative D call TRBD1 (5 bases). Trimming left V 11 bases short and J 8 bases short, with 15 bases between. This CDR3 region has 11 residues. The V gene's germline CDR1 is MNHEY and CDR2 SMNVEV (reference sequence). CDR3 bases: TGTGCCGCAGGAGGGGAGCGGGGCTACACCTTC. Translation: CAAGGERGYTF.

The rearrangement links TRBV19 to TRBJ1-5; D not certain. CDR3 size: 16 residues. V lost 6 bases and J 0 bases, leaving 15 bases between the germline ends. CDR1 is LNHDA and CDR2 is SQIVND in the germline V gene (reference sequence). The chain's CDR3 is CASSRDMGYSNQPQHF. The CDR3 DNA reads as TGTGCCAGTAGCCGAGACATGGGTTATAGCAATCAGCCCCAGCATTTT. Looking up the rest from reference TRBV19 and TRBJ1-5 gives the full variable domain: DGGITQSPKYLFRKEGQNVTLSCEQNLNHDAMYWYRQDPGQGLRLIYYSQIVNDFQKGDIAEGYSVSREKKESFPLTVTSAQKNPTAFYLCASSRDMGYSNQPQHFGDGTRLSIL.

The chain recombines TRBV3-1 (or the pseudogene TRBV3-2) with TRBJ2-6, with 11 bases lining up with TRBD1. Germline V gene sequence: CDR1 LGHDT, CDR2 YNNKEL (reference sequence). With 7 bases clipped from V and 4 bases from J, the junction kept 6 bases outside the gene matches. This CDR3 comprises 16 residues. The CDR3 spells CASKGQGVGGANVLTF. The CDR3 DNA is TGTGCCAGCAAGGGACAGGGGGTAGGAGGGGCCAACGTCCTGACTTTC.

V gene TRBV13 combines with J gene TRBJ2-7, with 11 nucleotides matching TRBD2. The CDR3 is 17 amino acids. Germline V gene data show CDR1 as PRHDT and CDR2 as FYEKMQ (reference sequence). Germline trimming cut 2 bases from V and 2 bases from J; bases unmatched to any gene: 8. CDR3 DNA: TGTGCCAGCAGCTTAAACGGACTAGCGGGCGGGCCCTACGAGCAGTACTTC. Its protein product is CASSLNGLAGGPYEQYF. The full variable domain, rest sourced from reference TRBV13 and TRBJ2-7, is AAGVIQSPRHLIKEKRETATLKCYPIPRHDTVYWYQQGPGQDPQFLISFYEKMQSDKGSIPDRFSAQQFSDYHSELNMSSLELGDSALYFCASSLNGLAGGPYEQYFGPGTRLTVT.

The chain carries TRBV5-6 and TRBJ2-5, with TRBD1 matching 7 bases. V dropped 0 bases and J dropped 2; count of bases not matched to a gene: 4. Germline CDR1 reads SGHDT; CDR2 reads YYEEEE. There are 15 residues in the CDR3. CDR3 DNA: TGTGCCAGCAGCTTGGACAGGGGTTATCAAGAGACCCAGTACTTC. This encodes CASSLDRGYQETQYF.

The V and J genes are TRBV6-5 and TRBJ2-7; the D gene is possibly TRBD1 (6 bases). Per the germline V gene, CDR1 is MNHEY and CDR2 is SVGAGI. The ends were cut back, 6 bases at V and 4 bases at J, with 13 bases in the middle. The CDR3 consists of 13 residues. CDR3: CASSGQFGYEQYV. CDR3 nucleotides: TGTGCCAGCAGCGGACAGTTTGGTTACGAGCAGTACGTC.

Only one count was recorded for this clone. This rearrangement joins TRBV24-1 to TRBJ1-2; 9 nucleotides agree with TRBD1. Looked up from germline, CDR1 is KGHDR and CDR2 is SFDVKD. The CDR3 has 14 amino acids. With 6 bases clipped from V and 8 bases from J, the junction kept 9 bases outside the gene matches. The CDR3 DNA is TGTGCCACCAGTTCCCGGGACAGGGCCCACGGCTACACCTTC. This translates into CATSSRDRAHGYTF.

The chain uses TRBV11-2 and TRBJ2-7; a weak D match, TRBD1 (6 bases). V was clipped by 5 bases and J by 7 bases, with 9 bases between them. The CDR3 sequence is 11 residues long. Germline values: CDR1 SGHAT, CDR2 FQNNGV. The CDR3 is CASSLGQEQYF. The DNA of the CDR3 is TGTGCCAGCAGCCTCGGACAGGAGCAGTACTTC.

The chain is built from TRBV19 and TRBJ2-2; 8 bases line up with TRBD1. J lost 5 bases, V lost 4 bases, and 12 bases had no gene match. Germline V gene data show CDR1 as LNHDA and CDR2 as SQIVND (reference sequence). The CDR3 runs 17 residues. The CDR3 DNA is TGTGCCAGTAGTAGAGGGACAGGCCCTGGGTGGACCGGGGAGCTGTTTTTT. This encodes CASSRGTGPGWTGELFF.

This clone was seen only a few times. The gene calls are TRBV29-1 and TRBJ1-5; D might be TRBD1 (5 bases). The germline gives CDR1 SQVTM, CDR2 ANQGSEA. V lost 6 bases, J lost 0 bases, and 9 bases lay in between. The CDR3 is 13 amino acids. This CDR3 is CSVRQNSNQPQHF. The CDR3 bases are TGCAGCGTGCGACAGAATAGCAATCAGCCCCAGCATTTT.

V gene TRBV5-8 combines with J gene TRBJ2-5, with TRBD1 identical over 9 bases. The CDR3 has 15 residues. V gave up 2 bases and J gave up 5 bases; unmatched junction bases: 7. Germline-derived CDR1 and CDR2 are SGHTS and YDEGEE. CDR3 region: CASSLPGQGKETQYF. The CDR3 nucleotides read TGTGCCAGCAGCTTACCCGGACAGGGGAAGGAGACCCAGTACTTC. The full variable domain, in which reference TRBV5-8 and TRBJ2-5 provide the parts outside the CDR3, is EAGVTQSPTHLIKTRGQQATLRCSPISGHTSVYWYQQALGLGLQFLLWYDEGEERNRGNFPPRFSGRQFPNYSSELNVNALELEDSALYLCASSLPGQGKETQYFGPGTRLLVL.

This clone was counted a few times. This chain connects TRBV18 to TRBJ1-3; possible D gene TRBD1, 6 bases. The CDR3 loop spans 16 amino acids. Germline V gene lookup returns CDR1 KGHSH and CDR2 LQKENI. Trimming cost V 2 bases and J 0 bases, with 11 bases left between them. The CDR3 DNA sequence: TGTGCCAGCTCACCAGCAGGGGCTCTCTCTGGAAACACCATATATTTT. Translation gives CASSPAGALSGNTIYF.

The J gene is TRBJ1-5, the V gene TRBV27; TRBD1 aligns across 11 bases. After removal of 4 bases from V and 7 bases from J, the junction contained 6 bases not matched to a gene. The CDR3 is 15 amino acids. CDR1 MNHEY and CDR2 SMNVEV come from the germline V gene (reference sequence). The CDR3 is CASSSRTGGGQPQHF. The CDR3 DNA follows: TGTGCCAGCAGTTCAAGGACAGGGGGCGGGCAGCCCCAGCATTTT.

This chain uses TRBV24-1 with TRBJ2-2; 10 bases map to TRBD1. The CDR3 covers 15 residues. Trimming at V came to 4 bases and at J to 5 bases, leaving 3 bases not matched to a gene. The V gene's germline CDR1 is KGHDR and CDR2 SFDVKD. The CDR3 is CATSDPGQGTGELFF. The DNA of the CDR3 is TGTGCCACCAGTGACCCGGGACAGGGGACCGGGGAGCTGTTTTTT.

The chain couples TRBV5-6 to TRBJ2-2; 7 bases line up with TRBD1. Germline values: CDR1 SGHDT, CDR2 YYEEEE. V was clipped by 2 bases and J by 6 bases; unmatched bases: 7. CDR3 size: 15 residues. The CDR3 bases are TGTGCCAGCAGCTTATGGGACAGATTGGCCGGGGAGCTGTTTTTT. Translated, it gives CASSLWDRLAGELFF.

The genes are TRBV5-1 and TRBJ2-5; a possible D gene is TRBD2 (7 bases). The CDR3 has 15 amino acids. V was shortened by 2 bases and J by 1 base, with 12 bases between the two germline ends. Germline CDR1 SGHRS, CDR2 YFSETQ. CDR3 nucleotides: TGCGCCAGCAGCTTAGGGGGGGGATTCCAAGAGACCCAGTACTTC. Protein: CASSLGGGFQETQYF.